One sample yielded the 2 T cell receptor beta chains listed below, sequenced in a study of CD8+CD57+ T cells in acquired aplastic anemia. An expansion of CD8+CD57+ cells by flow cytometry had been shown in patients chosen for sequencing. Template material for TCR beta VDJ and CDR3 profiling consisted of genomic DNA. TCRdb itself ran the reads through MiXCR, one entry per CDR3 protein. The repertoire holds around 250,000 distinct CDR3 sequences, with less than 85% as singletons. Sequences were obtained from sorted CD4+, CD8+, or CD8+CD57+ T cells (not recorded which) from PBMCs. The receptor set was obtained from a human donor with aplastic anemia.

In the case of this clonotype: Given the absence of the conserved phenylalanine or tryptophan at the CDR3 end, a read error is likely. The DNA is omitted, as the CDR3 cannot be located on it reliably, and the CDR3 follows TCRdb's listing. CDR3 residues: CASSEDSDTQYLRYL. This chain connects TRBV9 to TRBJ2-3. The CDR3 has 15 amino acids, counting both end residues. The germline V gene has CDR1 SGDLS and CDR2 YYNGEE.

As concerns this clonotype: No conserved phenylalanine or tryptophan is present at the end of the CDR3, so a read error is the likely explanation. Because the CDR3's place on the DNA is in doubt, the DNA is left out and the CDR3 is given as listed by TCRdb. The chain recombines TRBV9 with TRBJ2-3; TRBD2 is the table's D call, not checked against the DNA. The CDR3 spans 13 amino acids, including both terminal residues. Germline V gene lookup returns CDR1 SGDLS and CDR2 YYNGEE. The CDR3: CASSDRLAGRQEI.